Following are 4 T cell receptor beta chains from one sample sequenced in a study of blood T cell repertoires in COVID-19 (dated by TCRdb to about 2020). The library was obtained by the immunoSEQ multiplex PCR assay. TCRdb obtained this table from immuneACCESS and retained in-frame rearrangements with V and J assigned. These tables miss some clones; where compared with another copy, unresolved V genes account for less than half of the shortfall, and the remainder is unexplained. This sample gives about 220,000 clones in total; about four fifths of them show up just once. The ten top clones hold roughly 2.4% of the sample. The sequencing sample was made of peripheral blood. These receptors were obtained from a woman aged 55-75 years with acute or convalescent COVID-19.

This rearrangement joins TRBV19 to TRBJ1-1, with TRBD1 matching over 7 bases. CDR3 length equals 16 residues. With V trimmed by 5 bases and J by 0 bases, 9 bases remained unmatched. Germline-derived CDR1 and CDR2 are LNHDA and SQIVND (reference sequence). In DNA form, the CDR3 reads TGTGCCAGTAGTCCGGGACAGAAACAAGTGAACACTGAAGCTTTCTTT. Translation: CASSPGQKQVNTEAFF.

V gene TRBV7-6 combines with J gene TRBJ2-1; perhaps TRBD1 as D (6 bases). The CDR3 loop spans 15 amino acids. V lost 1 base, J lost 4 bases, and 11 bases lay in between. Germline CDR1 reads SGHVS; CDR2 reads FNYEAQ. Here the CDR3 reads CASSLVPTGYNEQFF. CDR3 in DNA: TGTGCCAGCAGCTTAGTTCCTACAGGGTACAATGAGCAGTTCTTC.

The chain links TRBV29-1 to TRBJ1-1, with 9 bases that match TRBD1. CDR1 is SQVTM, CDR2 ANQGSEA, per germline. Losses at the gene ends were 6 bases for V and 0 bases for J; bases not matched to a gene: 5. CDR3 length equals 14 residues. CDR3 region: CSVRTGAMNTEAFF. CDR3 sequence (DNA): TGCAGCGTGCGGACAGGGGCCATGAACACTGAAGCTTTCTTT.

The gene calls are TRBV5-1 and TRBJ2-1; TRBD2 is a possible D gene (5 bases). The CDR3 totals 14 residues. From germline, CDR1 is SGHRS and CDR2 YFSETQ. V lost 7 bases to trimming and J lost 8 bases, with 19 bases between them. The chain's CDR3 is CASSDGGKWDEQFF. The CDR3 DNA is TGCGCCAGCTCGGACGGAGGAAAATGGGATGAGCAGTTCTTC.